The present TCR beta chain was sequenced within a study of T-cell reconstitution after alpha-beta-depleted transplantation in children. The CDR3 consists of 14 residues. The V and J ends lost 5 bases and 6 bases respectively, with 16 bases between them. The germline V gene has CDR1 WNHNN and CDR2 SYGVQD (reference sequence). Preparation of the TCRbeta library used unique molecular identifiers. MiXCR, run by TCRdb on the PCR reads, gives a single entry per CDR3 protein. The table has some 640,000 distinct CDR3 sequences, around a sixth seen once; the top ten hold 1.1%. This chain links TRBV10-1 with TRBJ1-1; no clear D gene. The origin of this receptor is a human donor who donated a stem cell graft to a child with acute myeloid leukemia. This specimen consisted of PBMCs from the stem cell graft donor, obtained from the stem cell graft. DNA of the CDR3: TGCGCCAGCAGTAGCGCGGCCGGAGTGGCTGAAGCTTTCTTT. Amino acid sequence: CASSSAAGVAEAFF.